These T cell receptor beta chains were read from a single sample in a study of T cells in localized non-small cell lung cancer. Produced via immunoSEQ multiplex PCR; TCRdb's table is partial and in-frame only. The top ten hold around 28% of the sample, which has more than 1,500 clones, about 20% seen once. The sequencing used normal lung tissue next to the tumor, collected before any cancer treatment. Receptors were obtained from a woman aged 35-75 years with stage I lung adenocarcinoma. Each CDR3 is given with its conserved first and last residue. The order of the fields is J gene, V gene, D gene, clone size, CDR3 DNA, CDR3 protein. D genes are given only for firm matches. For some rows the clone size is stated as once, few or many, or as a class when expanded; others skip it.

>TRBJ1-5|TRBV10-2|-|few
TGCGCCAGCAGTGAGTCCATCAGCAATCAGCCCCAGCATTTT
CASSESISNQPQHF
>TRBJ2-5|TRBV5-1|TRBD1|-
TGCGCCAGCAGCTTATACAGGGGGCCCCAAGAGACCCAGTACTTC
CASSLYRGPQETQYF
>TRBJ2-1|TRBV10-3|-|-
TGTGCCATCAGTGAGCCCCCACCTAGAGGCAATGAGCAGTTCTTC
CAISEPPPRGNEQFF
>TRBJ1-4|TRBV11-3|TRBD1|medium-sized
TGTGCCAGCAGCTACCCAGGGGGCGGTGAAAAACTGTTTTTT
CASSYPGGGEKLFF
>TRBJ2-5|TRBV11-3|TRBD2|medium-sized
TGTGCCAGCAGCTTAGTAGCTAGCGGGCCCCAAGAGACCCAGTACTTC
CASSLVASGPQETQYF
>TRBJ1-4|TRBV25-1|-|medium-sized
TGTGCCAGCAGTGAAGGGGCCAATGAAAAACTGTTTTTT
CASSEGANEKLFF
>TRBJ1-4|TRBV6-8|TRBD1|large
TGTGCCAGCGGGGAGACAGGGACGAAAAAACTGTTTTTT
CASGETGTKKLFF
>TRBJ1-1|TRBV6-8|-|few
TGTGCCAGCTCGCAGGTCGCAGCCACTGAAGCTTTCTTT
CASSQVAATEAFF
>TRBJ1-2|TRBV5-1|-|few
TGCGCCAGCAGCTCTGGAGGGGCCCACTATGGCTACACCTTC
CASSSGGAHYGYTF
>TRBJ1-2|TRBV6-8|TRBD1|large
TGTGCCAGCAGCTTTGGACAGGGGGCAGCCCCCTATGGCTACACCTTC
CASSFGQGAAPYGYTF
>TRBJ2-3|TRBV22-1|-|-
TGTGCCAGCAGACGGACTAGCGGGGGGGCCCGTACAGATACGCAGTATTTT
CASRRTSGGARTDTQYF
>TRBJ2-7|TRBV30|-|-
TGTGCCTGGAGGGCCTCGCGGGAGCAGTACTTC
CAWRASREQYF
>TRBJ2-3|TRBV4-1|-|few
TGCGCCAGCAGCCAAGATCGAGACAGCACTTACACAGATACGCAGTATTTT
CASSQDRDSTYTDTQYF
>TRBJ1-6|TRBV11-3|-|-
TGTGCCAGCAGCTTAGTAGCGGCCTATAATTCACCCCTCCACTTT
CASSLVAAYNSPLHF
>TRBJ2-1|TRBV11-3|TRBD2|few
TGTGCCAGCAGGAAAACCGATGTAGCGGGGTTCAACAATGAGCAGTTCTTC
CASRKTDVAGFNNEQFF
>TRBJ2-2|TRBV11-3|TRBD2|medium-sized
TGTGCCAGCAGCCAAGGGGAGGCTAGCGGGGCGCTGAACACCGGGGAGCTGTTTTTT
CASSQGEASGALNTGELFF